This entry lists 10 T cell receptor beta chains sequenced from one sample in a study of T-cell memory formation after mild COVID-19. TCRdb re-derived calls from the 5' RACE reads in MiXCR, one entry per CDR3 protein. Of roughly 400,000 distinct CDR3 sequences listed, 18% are singletons. The sequenced material came from PBMCs or a T cell subset sorted from them (not recorded which). The receptors come from a man in his late teens or twenties who had mild COVID-19 (a few samples of this study predate the infection). Cell type and time point are not known.

This clonotype was detected a few times. The chain uses TRBV4-1 and TRBJ2-5; D remains ambiguous. The CDR3 has 14 residues. V gave up 1 base and J gave up 0 bases, with 6 bases separating them. The germline gives CDR1 MGHRA, CDR2 YSYEKL. The CDR3 reads CASSQVPDQETQYF. In DNA form, the CDR3 reads TGCGCCAGCAGCCAAGTTCCAGACCAAGAGACCCAGTACTTC.

The chain has TRBV20-1 and TRBJ2-2, with D unclear. CDR1 is DFQATT and CDR2 is SNEGSKA in the germline V gene (reference sequence). CDR3 length: 15 amino acids. V gave up 0 bases and J gave up 5 bases, with 13 bases separating them. The CDR3 DNA is TGCAGTGCTAGAGATAGATTCCGGTCGACCGGGGAGCTGTTTTTT. Translating gives CSARDRFRSTGELFF.

This clonotype was counted between two and nine times. J is TRBJ2-1 and V is TRBV9; 11 nucleotides agree with TRBD2. J lost 5 bases, V lost 3 bases, and 4 bases had no gene match. CDR3 length: 15 amino acids. The V gene's germline CDR1 is SGDLS and CDR2 YYNGEE. The CDR3 DNA reads TGTGCCAGCAGCGCGCTAGCGGGGGGAAACAATGAGCAGTTCTTC. Translated: CASSALAGGNNEQFF.

This clonotype was picked up a small number of times. The chain uses TRBV11-1 and TRBJ1-6; D may be TRBD1 (5 bases). The CDR3 is made up of 14 amino acids. Between the trimmed V and J ends, which lost 2 bases and 13 bases, there was a span of 15 bases. The germline V gene has CDR1 SGHAT and CDR2 FQDESV (reference sequence). CDR3 in DNA: TGTGCCAGCAGCTTAAAGGGGTCCCTCTCGCCCCTCCACTTT. It codes for CASSLKGSLSPLHF. Supplemented by reference TRBV11-1 and TRBJ1-6, the full variable domain reads EAEVAQSPRYKITEKSQAVAFWCDPISGHATLYWYRQILGQGPELLVQFQDESVVDDSQLPKDRFSAERLKGVDSTLKIQPAELGDSAMYLCASSLKGSLSPLHFGNGTRLTVT.

J is TRBJ2-3 and V is TRBV5-1, with TRBD1 matching 9 bases. Germline CDR1 SGHRS, CDR2 YFSETQ. The CDR3 contains 14 residues. The J segment lost 3 bases and the V segment lost 5 bases, leaving 4 bases of the junction unmatched. The CDR3 is CASSGTGTTDTQYF. CDR3 nucleotides: TGCGCCAGCAGTGGGACAGGGACTACAGATACGCAGTATTTT.

The chain has TRBV5-1 and TRBJ2-7, with D unclear. Looked up from germline, CDR1 is SGHRS and CDR2 is YFSETQ. The CDR3 has 13 residues. V was shortened by 2 bases and J by 1 base, with 7 bases between the two germline ends. This CDR3 reads CASSFDGSYEQYV. The CDR3 DNA reads as TGCGCCAGCAGCTTTGATGGATCCTACGAGCAGTACGTC.

The CDR3 DNA is TGTGCCATCAACACGGCTACCCAATCTGGAAACACCATATATTTT. Translation: CAINTATQSGNTIYF. The genes are TRBV10-3 and TRBJ1-3; unclear D gene. Trimming removed 7 bases at V and 1 base at J, with 14 bases between. Germline-derived CDR1 and CDR2 are ENHRY and SYGVKD. The length of the CDR3 is 15 residues.

This clonotype turned up a few times. This chain links TRBV7-9 with TRBJ1-6, with D unresolved. The CDR3 spans 14 residues. The V end lost 3 bases, the J end lost 10 bases, and 13 bases lay between the germline ends. CDR1 is SEHNR, CDR2 FQNEAQ, per germline (reference sequence). The CDR3 region is CASSFSGWESPLHF. The CDR3 coding sequence is TGTGCCAGCAGCTTCTCTGGGTGGGAGTCACCCCTCCACTTT.

The CDR3 sequence is CASSLSLYTQYF. The CDR3 DNA reads as TGTGCCAGCAGCCTAAGTCTATATACGCAGTATTTT. The V gene is TRBV7-2, the J gene TRBJ2-3; D call uncertain. This CDR3 contains 12 residues. Germline CDR1 reads SGHTA; CDR2 reads FQGNSA. V was shortened by 5 bases and J by 7 bases, with 10 bases between the two germline ends. The whole variable domain, remainder taken from reference TRBV7-2 and TRBJ2-3, is GAGVSQSPSNKVTEKGKDVELRCDPISGHTALYWYRQSLGQGLEFLIYFQGNSAPDKSGLPSDRFSAERTGGSVSTLTIQRTQQEDSAVYLCASSLSLYTQYFGPGTRLTVL.

This clonotype was counted a few times. The chain joins TRBV20-1 to TRBJ1-1; perhaps TRBD1 as D (5 bases). Trimming removed 4 bases from V and 1 base from J, with 7 bases in between. This CDR3 is 12 amino acids long. The germline CDR1 and CDR2 sequences are DFQATT and SNEGSKA (reference sequence). This chain's CDR3 is CSATGQNTEAFF. For the CDR3, the DNA is TGCAGTGCTACCGGACAGAACACTGAAGCTTTCTTT.